This T cell receptor beta chain came from a study of shared clonotypes between healthy human individuals. Background on the study: With ages of 18 to 49, the donors were a couple of women and a few men. Study results and caveats: Generally, estimated richness proved larger in naive subsets than it did in memory subsets. A handful of donors held about 5% of naive CD4 clonotypes in common.

Naive CD8 cells lacked CD45RO, underwent positive selection for CCR7 and left out terminally differentiated effector memory CD45RA+ cells. This CDR3 has 16 amino acids. Germline CDR1 reads MNHNY; CDR2 reads SVGAGI (reference sequence). Losses at the gene ends were 6 bases for V and 5 bases for J; bases not matched to a gene: 9. The assay was immunoSEQ multiplex PCR, and TCRdb's table has in-frame clones only and misses some. The sample has about 590,000 clones; just under 97% are singletons. This clone was counted a single time. Antigen: not known. The chain is built from TRBV6-6 and TRBJ2-7; 14 bases fit TRBD2. This TCR was recovered from a woman in her 30s in good health. The specimen was naive CD8+ T cells sorted from blood. CDR3 DNA: TGTGCCAGCAGCCCGGGACTAGCGGGAGCAGTAAACGAGCAGTACTTC. Protein: CASSPGLAGAVNEQYF.